A single sample gave rise to the 11 T cell receptor beta chains below, sequenced in a study of T cells in women clearing cervical HPV infection. The repertoire was sequenced with immunoSEQ multiplex PCR; TCRdb's copy has only in-frame clones and lacks some. This table holds some 24,000 clones. The specimen sequenced was blood buffy coat. All receptors come from a woman between 18 and 69 years old with a cervical HPV16 infection that either progressed to CIN3+ or cleared (not recorded which).

CDR3 bases read: TGTGCCAGCAGCCGGACTAGCGGGGATCAAGAGACC. Its translation is CASSRTSGDQET. The full CDR3 protein reads CASSRTSGDQETQYF. V gene TRBV5-5 combines with J gene TRBJ2-5; 12 nucleotides agree with TRBD2. The read stops 3 residues short of the end of the CDR3; the missing end is completed from the germline J gene. Germline V CDR1 and CDR2: SGHKS, YYEKEE (reference sequence). V lost 4 bases and J lost 2; bases outside the gene matches: 3. The CDR3 length is 15 residues.

About this clone: The junction differs from germline at one of its ends, possibly a read error. The read terminates 3 residues ahead of where the CDR3 ends, so the germline J gene completes it. This sample includes further DNA sequences coding for the same CDR3. This sequence joins TRBV19 and TRBJ1-3; possible D gene TRBD1, 6 bases. Germline V gene data show CDR1 as LNHDA and CDR2 as SQIVND (reference sequence). CDR3 length: 15 residues. CDR3 amino acids: CASSIGDNTGNTIYF. The covered CDR3 bases are TGTGCCAGTAGTATCGGGGACAACACTGGAAACACA.

Notes on this clone: The CDR3 end is not reached by the read, which stops 3 residues before it; the germline J gene fills it in. V and J are TRBV11-2 and TRBJ2-1; D possibly corresponds to TRBD2 (6 bases). Germline V gives CDR1 SGHAT, CDR2 FQNNGV. The length of the CDR3 is 15 residues. Trimming pared 6 bases from V and 3 bases from J, leaving 15 bases between. CDR3 amino acids: CASRGNRDFYNEQFF. CDR3 DNA (partial): TGTGCCAGCAGGGGAAACCGGGACTTCTACAATGAG.

For this clone: The read ends 3 residues early relative to the CDR3; the germline J gene fills the gap. V and J are TRBV11-2 and TRBJ2-1; 12 positions agree with TRBD2. The CDR3 covers 15 residues. Germline loops: CDR1 SGHAT, CDR2 FQNNGV. V was clipped by 3 bases and J by 6 bases; unmatched bases: 3. CDR3 bases read: TGTGCCAGCAGCTTTCTAGCGGGAGGGTCCAATGAG. Its protein product is CASSFLAGGSNE. The entire CDR3 sequence reads CASSFLAGGSNEQFF.

The part of the CDR3 DNA that was read is TGCGCCAGCAGCTTAGGGACTAGCGGGAGCTCCTACGAG. Translated, it gives CASSLGTSGSSYE. The entire CDR3 reads CASSLGTSGSSYEQYF. The V gene is TRBV4-1, the J gene TRBJ2-7, with 14 bases matching TRBD2. The read gets to within 3 residues of the CDR3 end, and the germline J gene fills in the rest. The germline V gene has CDR1 MGHRA and CDR2 YSYEKL. This CDR3 spans 16 amino acids. The V and J ends lost 5 bases and 0 bases, in that order; junction bases with no gene match: 3.

Remarks on this clone: The missing CDR3 end, 3 residues past where the read stops, is filled in from the germline J gene. The chain carries TRBV7-3 and TRBJ2-3; 8 positions agree with TRBD2. Trimming took 2 bases from V and 3 from J; bases not matched to a gene: 4. Germline CDR1 is SGHTA and CDR2 is FQGTGA. The CDR3 is made up of 15 amino acids. CDR3 sequence reads: CASSLSGGPTDTQYF. CDR3 bases read: TGTGCCAGCAGCTTATCGGGGGGGCCTACAGATACG.

In the case of this clone: The observed sequence ends 3 residues before the CDR3 terminus, with the missing tail filled in from the germline J gene. The chain links TRBV6-1 to TRBJ2-3, with 13 nucleotides matching TRBD2. The CDR3 sequence is 16 residues long. V lost 1 base to trimming and J lost 5 bases; unmatched junction nucleotides: 3. Germline-derived CDR1 and CDR2 are MNHNS and SASEGT. The CDR3 DNA, read in part, is TGTGCCAGCAGTGAAGTCTGGACTAGCGGGGGAGATACG. This codes for CASSEVWTSGGDT. In full, the CDR3 is CASSEVWTSGGDTQYF.

CDR3 bases read: TGTGCCAGCAGTGACAGAGCCTACGAG. It yields the protein CASSDRAYE. The whole CDR3 reads CASSDRAYEQYF. V gene TRBV6-1 combines with J gene TRBJ2-7, with D hard to call. The read finishes 3 residues shy of the CDR3 end, and the germline J gene is used to complete it. In germline, CDR1 is MNHNS, CDR2 SASEGT. V shed 3 bases and J shed 2 bases, with 5 bases lying between them. The CDR3 sequence is 12 residues long.

As concerns this clone: Read coverage stops 3 residues before the CDR3 terminus; the germline J gene supplies the remainder. The J gene is TRBJ2-7, the V gene TRBV18; D not certain. There are 14 residues in the CDR3. Germline CDR1 reads KGHSH; CDR2 reads LQKENI. Trimming stripped 3 bases from V and 4 bases from J, with 13 bases between. The CDR3 DNA, read in part, is TGTGCCAGCTCACCCCTAAACAGCCTATACGAG. Translating it yields CASSPLNSLYE. The full-length CDR3 reads as CASSPLNSLYEQYF. The complete variable domain, with remaining parts taken from reference TRBV18 and TRBJ2-7, reads NAGVMQNPRHLVRRRGQEARLRCSPMKGHSHVYWYRQLPEEGLKFMVYLQKENIIDESGMPKERFSAEFPKEGPSILRIQQVVRGDSAAYFCASSPLNSLYEQYFGPGTRLTVT.

A word on this clone: The missing CDR3 end, 3 residues past where the read stops, is filled in from the germline J gene. This chain joins TRBV4-1 and TRBJ1-2, with D tentatively TRBD1 (6 bases). The V gene lost 3 bases and the J gene lost 4 bases, with 18 bases spanning the gap. From germline, CDR1 is MGHRA and CDR2 YSYEKL. The length of the CDR3 is 16 residues. The DNA read from the CDR3 is TGCGCCAGCAGCCAGGAGACAGGCCTCGTCCCCTATGGC. Protein sequence: CASSQETGLVPYG. The entire CDR3 reads CASSQETGLVPYGYTF.

As concerns this clone: Read data end 3 residues before the CDR3 end; the end is taken from the germline J gene. This chain uses TRBV19 with TRBJ1-2, with 9 bases lining up with TRBD1. CDR3 length: 12 residues. CDR1 and CDR2 from the germline V gene are LNHDA and SQIVND (reference sequence). CDR3 sequence: CASRTGAYDYTF. CDR3 DNA (partial): TGTGCCAGCCGGACAGGGGCATACGAC.